The 30 T cell receptor beta chains given below trace back to one sample, sequenced in a study of T cell responses to AZD1222 COVID-19 vaccine. The repertoire was sequenced with immunoSEQ multiplex PCR; TCRdb's copy has only in-frame clones and lacks some. The data contain 100,000 to 150,000 clones, roughly 89% of them singletons. Material: peripheral blood, obtained on day 0 of AZD1222 vaccination. All receptors come from an adult in good health.

CDR3 protein: CASQRTGDSGNTIYF. CDR3 sequence (DNA): TGTGCCAGCCAGAGGACAGGGGACTCTGGAAACACCATATATTTT. The genes are TRBV6-5 and TRBJ1-3, with TRBD1 identical over 9 bases. The trim removed 8 bases at V and 0 bases at J, leaving 5 bases unmatched. CDR1 is MNHEY, CDR2 SVGAGI, per germline. The CDR3 covers 15 residues.

This clone was observed a single time. The chain uses TRBV29-1 and TRBJ1-1; possibly TRBD1 for D (5 bases). This CDR3 has 13 residues. Germline CDR1 SQVTM, CDR2 ANQGSEA. V was shortened by 3 bases and J by 1 base, with 9 bases between the two germline ends. Written as DNA, the CDR3 is TGCAGCGTTGATGCTGGGGCGAACACTGAAGCTTTCTTT. Residues: CSVDAGANTEAFF.

This clone was picked up one time. J is TRBJ2-2 and V is TRBV7-3, with TRBD2 matching over 8 bases. The trim removed 4 bases at V and 2 bases at J, leaving 3 bases unmatched. Germline CDR1 is SGHTA and CDR2 is FQGTGA. The CDR3 runs 15 residues. CDR3: CASSSGTSNTGELFF. The DNA of the CDR3 is TGTGCCAGCAGCTCCGGGACTAGTAACACCGGGGAGCTGTTTTTT.

V and J are TRBV19 and TRBJ1-4; the D is unclear. The CDR3 runs 15 residues. Between the trimmed V and J ends, which lost 8 bases and 2 bases, there was a span of 15 bases. The germline gives CDR1 LNHDA, CDR2 SQIVND (reference sequence). CDR3 sequence (DNA): TGTGCCAGTCATCTGACGGGTATGACTAATGAAAAACTGTTTTTT. Protein sequence: CASHLTGMTNEKLFF.

The chain joins TRBV27 to TRBJ1-2, with 9 bases lining up with TRBD1. CDR1 and CDR2 from the germline V gene are MNHEY and SMNVEV (reference sequence). The CDR3 runs 17 residues. Trimming at V came to 4 bases and at J to 2 bases, leaving 11 bases not matched to a gene. This CDR3 reads CASSYLDRGSGNYGYTF. The CDR3 DNA reads TGTGCCAGCAGTTATTTGGACAGGGGCAGTGGAAACTATGGCTACACCTTC.

This clone was seen only once. V gene TRBV7-2 combines with J gene TRBJ1-2; 9 bases are a match to TRBD1. CDR3 length equals 15 residues. The J segment lost 4 bases and the V segment lost 4 bases, leaving 7 bases of the junction unmatched. Germline V gene lookup returns CDR1 SGHTA and CDR2 FQGNSA. CDR3: CASSSTGGSGYGYTF. Written as DNA, the CDR3 is TGTGCCAGCAGCTCCACAGGGGGCTCGGGCTATGGCTACACCTTC.

The chain links TRBV25-1 to TRBJ1-3; the D gene is possibly TRBD1 (6 bases). The CDR3 has 14 amino acids. V was shortened by 1 base and J by 4 bases, with 8 bases between the two germline ends. Germline assignment: CDR1 MGHDK and CDR2 SYGVNS. CDR3 sequence: CASSEWGAGNTIYF. The CDR3 DNA sequence: TGTGCCAGCAGTGAATGGGGGGCAGGAAACACCATATATTTT.

The chain employs TRBV6-5 and TRBJ1-6; 9 bases match TRBD1. This CDR3 is built from 14 residues. J gave up 7 bases and V 7 bases, and 5 bases lay outside the gene matches. Germline loops: CDR1 MNHEY, CDR2 SVGAGI. CDR3 DNA sequence: TGTGCCAGCAAAGGGACAGGGACCAATTCACCCCTCCACTTT. Translated: CASKGTGTNSPLHF.

V and J are TRBV16 and TRBJ1-1; D not certain. V dropped 0 bases and J dropped 8 bases, with 10 bases sitting between them. Per the germline V gene, CDR1 is KGHSY and CDR2 is FQNENV. The CDR3 runs 13 residues. The CDR3 sequence is CASSQSGRPEAFF. The CDR3 nucleotides are TGTGCCAGCAGCCAATCGGGCAGACCCGAAGCTTTCTTT.

The rearrangement joins TRBV18 to TRBJ2-5; no clear D gene. Trimming shortened V by 5 bases and J by 5 bases, and 15 bases separated the two germline ends. The CDR3 is 14 residues long. Germline values: CDR1 KGHSH, CDR2 LQKENI. Here the CDR3 reads CASSRPGIDETQYF. The CDR3 DNA reads TGTGCCAGCTCAAGACCGGGTATAGACGAGACCCAGTACTTC.

V gene TRBV7-3 combines with J gene TRBJ1-4, with D unclear. The CDR3 covers 15 residues. Trimming left V 6 bases short and J 3 bases short, with 14 bases between. Germline lookup yields CDR1 SGHTA and CDR2 FQGTGA. In nucleotides, the CDR3 is TGTGCCAGCAGTATGTCAGGTTCGCCTAATGAAAAACTGTTTTTT. Translated: CASSMSGSPNEKLFF.

The genes are TRBV4-1 and TRBJ1-2, with TRBD1 matching 9 bases. The V gene end was trimmed by 1 base and the J gene end by 6 bases; junction bases not matched to a gene: 6. Germline CDR1 is MGHRA and CDR2 is YSYEKL. This CDR3 is built from 15 residues. The CDR3 loop reads CASSQVTGGRDGYTF. CDR3 DNA sequence: TGCGCCAGCAGCCAAGTTACAGGGGGCAGGGATGGCTACACCTTC.

The gene calls are TRBV5-6 and TRBJ1-5; possible D gene TRBD1, 6 bases. Trimming removed 3 bases at V and 2 bases at J, with 9 bases between. Germline V gives CDR1 SGHDT, CDR2 YYEEEE. The CDR3 totals 14 residues. The CDR3 here is CASSSGAGNQPQHF. The DNA of the CDR3 is TGTGCCAGCAGCTCGGGGGCAGGCAATCAGCCCCAGCATTTT.

V usage is TRBV27 and J usage is TRBJ1-4; D remains unclear. The CDR3 spans 15 residues. CDR1 and CDR2 from the germline V gene are MNHEY and SMNVEV (reference sequence). V was clipped by 5 bases and J by 0 bases, with 10 bases between them. CDR3 bases: TGTGCCAGCAGTCGACACCTTGCAACTAATGAAAAACTGTTTTTT. Its protein is CASSRHLATNEKLFF.

The chain uses TRBV6-5 and TRBJ1-2; D is perhaps TRBD1 (5 bases). The CDR3 has 15 residues. CDR1 is MNHEY and CDR2 is SVGAGI in the germline V gene. The V end lost 6 bases, the J end lost 1 base, and 15 bases lay between the germline ends. CDR3 protein: CASRGPLPDNYGYTF. CDR3 bases: TGTGCCAGCAGGGGACCCCTTCCCGATAACTATGGCTACACCTTC.

The V call is TRBV11-2, the J call TRBJ1-5, with D possibly TRBD1 on 5 matching bases. In germline, CDR1 is SGHAT, CDR2 FQNNGV. V lost 2 bases to trimming and J lost 7 bases, with 15 bases between them. The CDR3 spans 15 residues. The CDR3 sequence is CASSLSGAPGQPQHF. CDR3 nucleotide sequence: TGTGCCAGCAGCTTAAGTGGGGCCCCGGGGCAGCCCCAGCATTTT.

For the CDR3, the DNA is TGTGCCAGCAGCTTGTCGGGACAGGGGAATCAGCCCCAGCATTTT. Residues: CASSLSGQGNQPQHF. This chain connects TRBV5-6 to TRBJ1-5, with 10 positions matching TRBD1. CDR3 length: 15 amino acids. V trimming: 1 base; J trimming: 4 bases; junction bases outside the gene matches: 2. In germline, CDR1 is SGHDT, CDR2 YYEEEE.

The rearrangement joins TRBV30 to TRBJ1-6; no clear D gene. This CDR3 is built from 14 residues. CDR1 GTSNPN and CDR2 SVGIG come from the germline V gene (reference sequence). Trimming took off 2 bases at V and 10 bases at J, with 15 bases between the two ends. The DNA for the CDR3 is TGTGCCTGGAGTCTCGGCCAGGAGGGATCACCCCTCCACTTT. This gives the protein CAWSLGQEGSPLHF.

The J gene is TRBJ1-2, the V gene TRBV7-2; possibly TRBD1 for D (5 bases). Trimming took 4 bases from V and 7 from J, leaving 22 bases between them. The germline CDR1 and CDR2 sequences are SGHTA and FQGNSA. CDR3 length: 16 residues. The CDR3 DNA reads as TGTGCCAGCAGCTCCCCAGGTCGCGGAGGGGAGGTTGGCTACACCTTC. This sequence encodes CASSSPGRGGEVGYTF.

The chain links TRBV5-1 to TRBJ2-2; D call uncertain. Trimming pared 6 bases from V and 7 bases from J, leaving 13 bases between. This CDR3 region has 13 residues. Germline V gene lookup returns CDR1 SGHRS and CDR2 YFSETQ. DNA of the CDR3: TGCGCCAGCAATATGGACGCCGGCGGGGAGCTGTTTTTT. Its translation is CASNMDAGGELFF.

This chain links TRBV13 with TRBJ2-3; possible D gene TRBD1, 6 bases. This CDR3 region has 13 residues. Germline CDR1 is PRHDT and CDR2 is FYEKMQ (reference sequence). Trimming cost V 3 bases and J 7 bases, with 11 bases left between them. CDR3 sequence reads: CASSFRTDNTQYF. CDR3 nucleotide sequence: TGTGCCAGCAGCTTTCGGACAGACAATACGCAGTATTTT. The full variable domain, completed using reference TRBV13 and TRBJ2-3, is AAGVIQSPRHLIKEKRETATLKCYPIPRHDTVYWYQQGPGQDPQFLISFYEKMQSDKGSIPDRFSAQQFSDYHSELNMSSLELGDSALYFCASSFRTDNTQYFGPGTRLTVL.

The chain is built from TRBV6-5 and TRBJ2-7, with TRBD1 as a possible D gene (7 bases). CDR1 is MNHEY and CDR2 is SVGAGI in the germline V gene. The ends were cut back, 6 bases at V and 6 bases at J, with 18 bases in the middle. The CDR3 loop spans 14 amino acids. The CDR3 protein is CASSSTHRGGEQYF. The CDR3 nucleotides read TGTGCCAGCAGCTCTACCCACAGGGGAGGCGAGCAGTACTTC.

J is TRBJ1-1 and V is TRBV19, with a tentative D call TRBD1 (5 bases). The germline gives CDR1 LNHDA, CDR2 SQIVND (reference sequence). Trimming cost V 3 bases and J 8 bases, with 10 bases left between them. The CDR3 is 12 amino acids. In nucleotides, the CDR3 is TGTGCCAGTAGTATCCCAGGGAGGGAAGCTTTCTTT. Translating gives CASSIPGREAFF. The full variable domain, in which reference TRBV19 and TRBJ1-1 provide the parts outside the CDR3, is DGGITQSPKYLFRKEGQNVTLSCEQNLNHDAMYWYRQDPGQGLRLIYYSQIVNDFQKGDIAEGYSVSREKKESFPLTVTSAQKNPTAFYLCASSIPGREAFFGQGTRLTVV.

The chain recombines TRBV6-1 with TRBJ1-3, with 10 bases matching TRBD1. The CDR3 loop spans 15 amino acids. Germline V CDR1 and CDR2: MNHNS, SASEGT. Trimming cost V 1 base and J 8 bases; bases outside gene matches: 5. CDR3 amino acids: CASSEGTGGLYTIYF. The CDR3 DNA reads TGTGCCAGCAGTGAAGGGACAGGGGGTCTATACACCATATATTTT.

The J gene is TRBJ1-5, the V gene TRBV19; the D gene is possibly TRBD1 (6 bases). V was trimmed by 5 bases and J by 0 bases, leaving 17 bases between them. This CDR3 has 17 residues. CDR1 is LNHDA and CDR2 is SQIVND in the germline V gene (reference sequence). CDR3 coding DNA: TGTGCCAGTAGTCCCCGGACAGTCTTACTTAGCAATCAGCCCCAGCATTTT. Its protein product is CASSPRTVLLSNQPQHF.

V is TRBV5-5 and J is TRBJ1-5; possible D gene TRBD1, 5 bases. The length of the CDR3 is 13 residues. Per the germline V gene, CDR1 is SGHKS and CDR2 is YYEKEE (reference sequence). The ends were cut back, 4 bases at V and 5 bases at J, with 10 bases in the middle. CDR3 sequence (DNA): TGTGCCAGCAGCGTGAGGGGCGATCAGCCCCAGCATTTT. Its protein product is CASSVRGDQPQHF.

The chain combines TRBV6-5 with TRBJ1-2; 7 bases are a match to TRBD1. Trimming cost V 2 bases and J 4 bases; bases outside gene matches: 7. The CDR3 loop spans 15 amino acids. Germline CDR1 is MNHEY and CDR2 is SVGAGI. The chain's CDR3 is CASSYLRTGSYGYTF. DNA for the CDR3: TGTGCCAGCAGTTACCTGAGGACAGGAAGCTATGGCTACACCTTC.

This chain uses TRBV7-2 with TRBJ2-1, with a possible D match to TRBD1 (7 bases). The V end lost 5 bases, the J end lost 2 bases, and 19 bases lay between the germline ends. This CDR3 spans 17 amino acids. The germline gives CDR1 SGHTA, CDR2 FQGNSA. CDR3 DNA: TGTGCCAGCAGCCGCCGGGGGTCAGGGGGTCCCTACAATGAGCAGTTCTTC. Encoded protein: CASSRRGSGGPYNEQFF.

This chain joins TRBV7-2 and TRBJ1-2; 11 bases match TRBD1. Germline CDR1 SGHTA, CDR2 FQGNSA. This CDR3 has 16 amino acids. With V trimmed by 5 bases and J by 8 bases, 13 bases remained unmatched. The DNA for the CDR3 is TGTGCCAGCAGCCTCCTTCCTGGGACAGGGGGATACGGCTACACCTTC. Its translation is CASSLLPGTGGYGYTF.

The rearrangement links TRBV11-3 to TRBJ2-5; 8 nucleotides align to TRBD2. CDR1 SGHNT and CDR2 YENEEA come from the germline V gene. The CDR3 is 14 residues long. The ends lost 5 bases at V and 5 bases at J; junction bases unmatched: 7. DNA of the CDR3: TGTGCCAGCAGCCGGGGGGGGCCTGGGGAGACCCAGTACTTC. This gives the protein CASSRGGPGETQYF.